A single sample is the source of the 29 T cell receptor beta chains below, sequenced in a study of T cell responses to AZD1222 COVID-19 vaccine. Using immunoSEQ multiplex PCR, the repertoire was profiled, and TCRdb retains in-frame clones only, with some absent. Among around 99,000 clones listed, approximately 94% were seen once. Sequenced material: peripheral blood, taken on day 0 of AZD1222 vaccination. Receptor source: an adult in good health.

This clone is deemed medium-sized. This chain joins TRBV3-1 (or the pseudogene TRBV3-2) and TRBJ2-5, with 12 bases lining up with TRBD2. The germline V gene encodes CDR1 LGHDT and CDR2 YNNKEL (reference sequence). The V segment lost 1 base and the J segment 1 base; nucleotides outside the gene matches: 4. The CDR3 extends over 17 amino acids. The CDR3 DNA reads TGTGCCAGCAGCCAAGGGCTAGCGGGGGGGCCCCAAGAGACCCAGTACTTC. Its translation: CASSQGLAGGPQETQYF.

The chain is built from TRBV12-3 or TRBV12-4 and TRBJ2-3, with D possibly matching TRBD1 (5 bases). Trimming pared 8 bases from V and 0 bases from J, leaving 9 bases between. The length of the CDR3 is 13 residues. The CDR3, as DNA: TGTGCCAGCCAGGGCCCTAGCACAGATACGCAGTATTTT. Protein sequence: CASQGPSTDTQYF.

The genes are TRBV2 and TRBJ1-3; possibly TRBD1 for D (5 bases). This CDR3 comprises 14 residues. CDR1 and CDR2 (germline): SNHLY, FYNNEI. V was cut by 7 bases and J by 4 bases, with 14 bases left in between. DNA of the CDR3: TGTGCCAGCACATGGGGACCCTCCGGAAACACCATATATTTT. Protein: CASTWGPSGNTIYF.

The chain couples TRBV19 to TRBJ1-1; TRBD1 is a possible D gene (5 bases). The CDR3 runs to 14 residues. CDR1 is LNHDA and CDR2 is SQIVND in the germline V gene (reference sequence). With 11 bases removed from V and 2 bases from J, the gap between germline ends came to 18 bases. CDR3 nucleotides: TGTGCCGTCACCGCGGCGGGGCTTAACACTGAAGCTTTCTTT. The encoded protein is CAVTAAGLNTEAFF.

This clone was seen only once. The chain recombines TRBV5-4 with TRBJ1-1, with D possibly being TRBD1 (6 bases). The germline gives CDR1 SGHNT, CDR2 YYREEE (reference sequence). CDR3 length equals 14 residues. Trimming shortened V by 4 bases and J by 4 bases, and 14 bases separated the two germline ends. This CDR3 is CASSTYGGPTEAFF. CDR3 nucleotides: TGTGCCAGCAGCACTTACGGGGGGCCCACTGAAGCTTTCTTT.

J is TRBJ1-2 and V is TRBV19, with unresolved D. Germline V gene sequence: CDR1 LNHDA, CDR2 SQIVND (reference sequence). The length of the CDR3 is 13 residues. Trimming stripped 10 bases from V and 2 bases from J, with 14 bases between. This CDR3 is CATLNPRNYGYTF. In DNA, the CDR3 is TGTGCCACCTTAAACCCCCGAAACTATGGCTACACCTTC.

This chain links TRBV14 with TRBJ2-7; 7 bases line up with TRBD2. The CDR3 consists of 16 residues. The V segment lost 2 bases and the J segment 3 bases; nucleotides outside the gene matches: 10. Germline CDR1 and CDR2: SGHDN and FVKESK. The CDR3 DNA follows: TGTGCCAGCAGCCAAAGAGCGGGGTCCGGGATCTACGAGCAGTACTTC. Its translation is CASSQRAGSGIYEQYF.

The V and J genes are TRBV27 and TRBJ1-5; D call uncertain. The CDR3 consists of 14 residues. Germline V gene lookup returns CDR1 MNHEY and CDR2 SMNVEV (reference sequence). The V and J ends lost 5 bases and 4 bases respectively, with 12 bases between them. The CDR3 loop is CASSPNGENQPQHF. The CDR3, as DNA: TGTGCCAGCAGTCCGAACGGGGAAAATCAGCCCCAGCATTTT.

The chain recombines TRBV4-1 with TRBJ1-5; no definite D call. This CDR3 spans 15 amino acids. CDR1 MGHRA and CDR2 YSYEKL come from the germline V gene. The V end was cut by 1 base, the J end by 3 bases, with 10 bases between. Here the CDR3 reads CASSQGSQINQPQHF. The CDR3 coding sequence is TGCGCCAGCAGCCAAGGGAGCCAGATCAATCAGCCCCAGCATTTT.

The chain recombines TRBV7-8 with TRBJ1-5; no firm D call. CDR3 size: 13 residues. V was shortened by 2 bases and J by 6 bases, with 8 bases between the two germline ends. Germline values: CDR1 SGHVS, CDR2 FQNEAQ. DNA of the CDR3: TGTGCCAGCAGCTTAACGGGATCTCAGCCCCAGCATTTT. This sequence encodes CASSLTGSQPQHF. Full variable domain (missing parts from reference TRBV7-8 and TRBJ1-5): GAGVSQSPRYKVAKRGQDVALRCDPISGHVSLFWYQQALGQGPEFLTYFQNEAQLDKSGLPSDRFFAERPEGSVSTLKIQRTQQEDSAVYLCASSLTGSQPQHFGDGTRLSIL.

The rearrangement uses TRBV30 and TRBJ2-1; no clear D gene. Germline assignment: CDR1 GTSNPN and CDR2 SVGIG (reference sequence). Trimming took 5 bases from V and 4 from J, leaving 6 bases between them. This CDR3 comprises 11 residues. CDR3 DNA sequence: TGTGCCTGGTCGGAGTACAATGAGCAGTTCTTC. Translating gives CAWSEYNEQFF.

V and J are TRBV13 and TRBJ2-7, with D possibly being TRBD1 (6 bases). CDR1 and CDR2 (germline): PRHDT, FYEKMQ (reference sequence). The CDR3 has 12 amino acids. Trimming took off 5 bases at V and 9 bases at J, with 14 bases between the two ends. DNA for the CDR3: TGTGCCAGCAGCCCTGGGGGCACGGGGCAGTACTTC. Protein sequence: CASSPGGTGQYF.

The chain recombines TRBV6-2 or TRBV6-3 with TRBJ2-2; TRBD2 matches 7 bases. From germline, CDR1 is MNHEY and CDR2 SVGEGT. CDR3 size: 15 residues. V shed 2 bases, J shed 7 bases, and the junction held 7 bases outside the gene matches. The CDR3 sequence: CASSYSGLGHGELFF. DNA for the CDR3: TGTGCCAGCAGTTACAGCGGACTAGGTCACGGGGAGCTGTTTTTT.

CDR3 residues: CASSPRGADGYTF. The CDR3, as DNA: TGTGCCAGCAGTCCAAGGGGGGCTGATGGCTACACCTTC. The chain links TRBV27 to TRBJ1-2, with TRBD1 as a possible D gene (6 bases). This CDR3 is built from 13 residues. With 5 bases removed from V and 6 bases from J, the gap between germline ends came to 13 bases. Germline values: CDR1 MNHEY, CDR2 SMNVEV (reference sequence).

CDR3 nucleotide sequence: TGCGCCAGCAGCCAATCGCGACTAGTAAGCACAGATACGCAGTATTTT. Translation: CASSQSRLVSTDTQYF. The J gene is TRBJ2-3, the V gene TRBV4-1, with a weak D call TRBD2 (6 bases). V lost 2 bases to trimming and J lost 0 bases, with 12 bases between them. Germline V gene lookup returns CDR1 MGHRA and CDR2 YSYEKL. This CDR3 spans 16 amino acids.

The rearrangement links TRBV4-3 to TRBJ2-7; 8 bases fit TRBD1. Germline CDR1 is LGHNA and CDR2 is YSLEER. This CDR3 contains 17 residues. The V and J ends lost 4 bases and 6 bases, in that order; junction bases with no gene match: 17. The CDR3 region has the DNA TGCGCCAGCAGCCCCACCGCCGGGACAGGAACCTTGAGCGAGCAGTACTTC. Translating it yields CASSPTAGTGTLSEQYF.

This sequence joins TRBV7-2 and TRBJ1-3, with D unclear. Germline V lookup: CDR1 SGHTA, CDR2 FQGNSA. V lost 3 bases to trimming and J lost 0 bases, with 12 bases between them. This CDR3 is 16 amino acids long. CDR3: CASSLGSGFSGNTIYF. Here the CDR3 DNA reads TGTGCCAGCAGCTTGGGTTCCGGATTCTCTGGAAACACCATATATTTT.

The chain employs TRBV28 and TRBJ2-5; unclear D gene. Trimming took 2 bases from V and 5 from J, leaving 15 bases between them. Per germline, CDR1 MDHEN and CDR2 SYDVKM. The CDR3 totals 15 residues. The CDR3 loop reads CASSLPGSLWETQYF. The CDR3, as DNA: TGTGCCAGCAGTTTACCGGGTTCCCTTTGGGAGACCCAGTACTTC.

This clone was seen more than once but under ten times. This chain joins TRBV6-4 and TRBJ2-1, with 8 bases that match TRBD2. The CDR3 covers 13 residues. Looked up from germline, CDR1 is MRHNA and CDR2 is SNTAGT. V was pared by 4 bases and J by 4 bases, with 0 bases of the junction left unmatched. The CDR3 loop is CASSASGYNEQFF. The CDR3 coding sequence is TGTGCCAGCAGTGCTAGCGGGTACAATGAGCAGTTCTTC.

The J gene is TRBJ2-7, the V gene TRBV28; maybe TRBD1 (6 bases). This CDR3 comprises 15 residues. Germline CDR1 and CDR2: MDHEN and SYDVKM. Trimming shortened V by 3 bases and J by 3 bases, and 15 bases separated the two germline ends. The CDR3 sequence: CASSFVRGPNYEQYF. The CDR3 DNA follows: TGTGCCAGCAGTTTTGTCAGGGGCCCGAACTACGAGCAGTACTTC.

The chain combines TRBV7-6 with TRBJ2-1, with 11 nucleotides matching TRBD1. CDR1 is SGHVS and CDR2 is FNYEAQ in the germline V gene. CDR3 size: 16 residues. V shed 5 bases, J shed 6 bases, and the junction held 9 bases outside the gene matches. The CDR3: CASSPPGTGGFNEQFF. In DNA, the CDR3 is TGTGCCAGCAGCCCTCCCGGGACAGGGGGATTCAATGAGCAGTTCTTC.

V and J are TRBV19 and TRBJ2-3; 10 bases map to TRBD1. The CDR3 is made up of 15 amino acids. V gave up 4 bases and J gave up 3 bases; unmatched junction bases: 4. Germline CDR1 reads LNHDA; CDR2 reads SQIVND (reference sequence). The CDR3 loop is CASSNPGQGTDTQYF. The CDR3, as DNA: TGTGCCAGTAGTAATCCGGGACAGGGGACAGATACGCAGTATTTT.

V is TRBV18 and J is TRBJ2-1, with D hard to call. Trimming stripped 2 bases from V and 7 bases from J, with 12 bases between. The CDR3 length is 14 residues. The germline gives CDR1 KGHSH, CDR2 LQKENI. The CDR3 sequence: CASSPGELLNEQFF. For the CDR3, the DNA is TGTGCCAGCTCACCAGGCGAACTCTTGAATGAGCAGTTCTTC.

This chain uses TRBV6-4 with TRBJ2-3, with D possibly matching TRBD1 (6 bases). Per the germline V gene, CDR1 is MRHNA and CDR2 is SNTAGT. The V gene lost 0 bases and the J gene lost 0 bases, with 10 bases spanning the gap. The CDR3 length is 16 residues. The CDR3 loop reads CASSDSGQFSTDTQYF. The CDR3 DNA reads as TGTGCCAGCAGTGACTCTGGACAGTTTAGCACAGATACGCAGTATTTT.

The chain is built from TRBV6-5 and TRBJ1-5; tentatively, D is TRBD1 (5 bases). Germline loops: CDR1 MNHEY, CDR2 SVGAGI. This CDR3 comprises 12 residues. V dropped 6 bases and J dropped 10 bases, with 13 bases sitting between them. The CDR3 loop is CASSGGRGPQHF. The CDR3 DNA follows: TGTGCCAGCAGCGGGGGTAGGGGCCCCCAGCATTTT.

This clone was detected only once. CDR3 loop: CASSVGYSETQYF. CDR3 sequence (DNA): TGTGCCAGCAGCGTAGGCTATTCGGAGACCCAGTACTTC. The chain recombines TRBV9 with TRBJ2-5, with D unclear. Germline loops: CDR1 SGDLS, CDR2 YYNGEE. Trimming removed 0 bases from V and 5 bases from J, with 8 bases in between. The length of the CDR3 is 13 residues.

This clone came up once. This rearrangement joins TRBV13 to TRBJ2-3; D remains unclear. This CDR3 has 13 residues. The V gene lost 5 bases and the J gene lost 7 bases, with 13 bases spanning the gap. Germline loops: CDR1 PRHDT, CDR2 FYEKMQ (reference sequence). In nucleotides, the CDR3 is TGTGCCAGCAGCCCCCCTGGGGTAAATACGCAGTATTTT. This gives the protein CASSPPGVNTQYF. The variable domain in full, completed from reference TRBV13 and TRBJ2-3, reads AAGVIQSPRHLIKEKRETATLKCYPIPRHDTVYWYQQGPGQDPQFLISFYEKMQSDKGSIPDRFSAQQFSDYHSELNMSSLELGDSALYFCASSPPGVNTQYFGPGTRLTVL.

The genes are TRBV9 and TRBJ2-5; D remains ambiguous. CDR3 length: 14 residues. The V and J ends lost 3 bases and 2 bases respectively, with 11 bases between them. Germline V gene sequence: CDR1 SGDLS, CDR2 YYNGEE. DNA of the CDR3: TGTGCCAGCAGCGCCGACGCATTACAAGAGACCCAGTACTTC. Its translation: CASSADALQETQYF.

This chain uses TRBV19 with TRBJ2-1; perhaps TRBD2 as D (6 bases). V was trimmed by 4 bases and J by 3 bases, leaving 13 bases between them. This CDR3 contains 15 residues. Germline lookup yields CDR1 LNHDA and CDR2 SQIVND (reference sequence). The CDR3 region has the DNA TGTGCCAGTAGTAGCGGGGCCCGACGCTACAATGAGCAGTTCTTC. Its translation is CASSSGARRYNEQFF. The variable domain in full, completed from reference TRBV19 and TRBJ2-1, reads DGGITQSPKYLFRKEGQNVTLSCEQNLNHDAMYWYRQDPGQGLRLIYYSQIVNDFQKGDIAEGYSVSREKKESFPLTVTSAQKNPTAFYLCASSSGARRYNEQFFGPGTRLTVL.